Below are 10 T cell receptor beta chains sequenced from a single sample in a study of cytomegalovirus exposure and HLA in healthy donors. Use of 60 Vbeta and 13 Jbeta primers characterized the PCR. Libraries were prepared by immunoSEQ multiplex PCR; TCRdb keeps only in-frame clonotypes and omits some of them. The data show around 180,000 clones, with approximately 83% seen just once and 1.2% held by the top ten. The sequencing sample was made of PBMCs. These receptors were taken from a boy between 2 and 10 years old in good health and CMV-seronegative.

The chain carries TRBV27 and TRBJ2-1; maybe TRBD2 (6 bases). The CDR3 totals 13 residues. Per germline, CDR1 MNHEY and CDR2 SMNVEV (reference sequence). V dropped 8 bases and J dropped 5 bases, with 13 bases sitting between them. The CDR3 protein is CASGPWGDNEQFF. The CDR3 bases are TGTGCCAGCGGGCCATGGGGGGACAATGAGCAGTTCTTC.

The chain joins TRBV5-6 to TRBJ2-7, with D possibly TRBD2 on 5 matching bases. CDR3 length: 16 residues. From germline, CDR1 is SGHDT and CDR2 YYEEEE. V gave up 2 bases and J gave up 4 bases, with 19 bases separating them. CDR3 bases: TGTGCCAGCAGCTTACGATCGGGTGTTAGGAGGTACGAGCAGTACTTC. As protein: CASSLRSGVRRYEQYF.

The chain carries TRBV9 and TRBJ2-4; the D gene is possibly TRBD2 (5 bases). Germline CDR1 and CDR2: SGDLS and YYNGEE. This CDR3 is built from 16 residues. With 4 bases removed from V and 1 base from J, the gap between germline ends came to 15 bases. CDR3 sequence reads: CASSPPGSSAKNIQYF. For the CDR3, the DNA is TGTGCCAGCAGCCCTCCGGGGTCGTCGGCCAAAAACATTCAGTACTTC.

The chain combines TRBV6-1 with TRBJ1-6, with D maybe TRBD1 (6 bases). Germline V gene lookup returns CDR1 MNHNS and CDR2 SASEGT. Trimming took 4 bases from V and 0 from J, leaving 7 bases between them. The CDR3 consists of 15 residues. CDR3 sequence reads: CASSVGGSYNSPLHF. In DNA form, the CDR3 reads TGTGCCAGCAGTGTAGGGGGCTCCTATAATTCACCCCTCCACTTT.

The genes are TRBV6-5 and TRBJ1-2; D is ambiguous. There are 14 residues in the CDR3. Germline assignment: CDR1 MNHEY and CDR2 SVGAGI. Trimming left V 6 bases short and J 2 bases short, with 13 bases between. CDR3 in DNA: TGTGCCAGCAGACCAAACCGGGGAAACTATGGCTACACCTTC. It encodes CASRPNRGNYGYTF.

This clone is a singleton in its sample. The rearrangement uses TRBV9 and TRBJ1-2; D perhaps matches TRBD1 (5 bases). V shed 0 bases and J shed 10 bases, with 13 bases lying between them. This CDR3 is 13 amino acids long. The germline CDR1 and CDR2 sequences are SGDLS and YYNGEE. CDR3 sequence: CASSVEWGGVYTF. The CDR3 nucleotides read TGTGCCAGCAGCGTAGAGTGGGGGGGAGTCTACACCTTC.

The chain links TRBV15 to TRBJ2-2; 7 bases are shared with TRBD2. The V gene end was trimmed by 5 bases and the J gene end by 2 bases; junction bases not matched to a gene: 8. The length of the CDR3 is 16 residues. The germline V gene has CDR1 LNHNV and CDR2 YYDKDF (reference sequence). The CDR3 DNA is TGTGCCACCAGCGGCCCCGGCGGGAGAAACACCGGGGAGCTGTTTTTT. Translating it yields CATSGPGGRNTGELFF.

The gene calls are TRBV7-2 and TRBJ2-3, with 14 nucleotides matching TRBD2. The CDR3 is 15 amino acids. Germline trimming cut 4 bases from V and 4 bases from J; bases unmatched to any gene: 1. Germline loops: CDR1 SGHTA, CDR2 FQGNSA. The CDR3 sequence: CASSSTSGRADTQYF. The DNA for the CDR3 is TGTGCCAGCAGCTCGACTAGCGGGAGGGCAGATACGCAGTATTTT.

The rearrangement joins TRBV29-1 to TRBJ2-5; 8 bases are shared with TRBD1. The last part of the DNA fits TRBJ2-7 better; the J call may be wrong. This CDR3 is 14 amino acids long. Germline V lookup: CDR1 SQVTM, CDR2 ANQGSEA. The CDR3 loop is CSVECGQGAPEQYF. In nucleotides, the CDR3 is TGCAGCGTTGAATGCGGGCAGGGGGCACCCGAGCAGTACTTC.

The V gene is TRBV5-6, the J gene TRBJ1-2; D perhaps matches TRBD1 (5 bases). The germline gives CDR1 SGHDT, CDR2 YYEEEE. The CDR3 consists of 14 residues. V lost 4 bases and J 2 bases, leaving 12 bases between the germline ends. CDR3 coding DNA: TGTGCCAGCAGCCCCAGTACAGGCAACTATGGCTACACCTTC. Its protein is CASSPSTGNYGYTF.